This TCR beta chain was sequenced for a study of blood T cell repertoires in COVID-19. Study-level information: The United States, Italy and Spain were the sources of the acute and convalescent COVID-19 samples. The cDNA or gDNA used as material had been derived from T cells, B-cell-depleted T cells, or PBMCs.

The CDR3 runs to 17 residues. CDR1 is SNHLY and CDR2 is FYNNEI in the germline V gene. V was trimmed by 0 bases and J by 0 bases, leaving 12 bases between them. As handled by the study authors: Reference gene primer amplification gave nucleated cell count estimates. Method: immunoSEQ multiplex PCR; TCRdb's copy keeps in-frame clones and lacks some. Clonal size and the V and J genes are those of that table, whereas D and trimming came from the DNA. The table records under 350,000 clones, roughly 91% of them present only once. This chain uses TRBV2 with TRBJ1-5; D unclear. This clonotype originated in a man between 40 and 49 years old with acute or convalescent COVID-19. The sequenced sample consisted of peripheral blood. The CDR3 region has the DNA TGTGCCAGCAGTGAAGCCAAGAGGGCCGATAGCAATCAGCCCCAGCATTTT. Its protein product is CASSEAKRADSNQPQHF.